The rows below give T cell receptor beta chains drawn from one sample of a study of T cell responses to AZD1222 COVID-19 vaccine. Data came from immunoSEQ multiplex PCR; TCRdb stores just in-frame clones and leaves some out. The data hold over 95,000 clones, with about 90% observed a single time. This material consisted of peripheral blood, taken on day 0 of AZD1222 vaccination. The origin of the receptors is an adult in good health. CDR3s include the opening cysteine and the closing phenylalanine or tryptophan. The D gene is left open where the match is weak. Some rows have no size entry. The others give once, few or many, or a class for an expanded clone.

TRBV7-6	-	-	13	TRBJ2-7	TGTGCCAGCAGCTTATCGGCGTCCTACGAGCAGTACTTC	CASSLSASYEQYF
TRBV6-1	-	-	12	TRBJ2-1	TGTGCCAGCAGTGAATCAAAAAGCGTACAGTTCTTC	CASSESKSVQFF
TRBV28	-	-	16	TRBJ1-5	TGTGCCAGCAGTTCCCCCTCTGGGGGTGTGAATCAGCCCCAGCATTTT	CASSSPSGGVNQPQHF
TRBV2	few	-	13	TRBJ1-2	TGTGCCAGCAGTGAAGGTCGCAGGGACGGCTACACCTTC	CASSEGRRDGYTF
TRBV11-3	-	TRBD2	16	TRBJ2-2	TGTGCCAGCAGCTTAGTTCCCAGCGGGAGTGCCGGGGAGCTGTTTTTT	CASSLVPSGSAGELFF
TRBV7-2	-	TRBD2	14	TRBJ2-5	TGTGCCAGCAGCTTTAGCGGGGGCGAGGGGACCCAGTACTTC	CASSFSGGEGTQYF
TRBV18	-	-	16	TRBJ1-5	TGTGCCAGCTCACCCGCCTTGACGGATAGCAATCAGCCCCAGCATTTT	CASSPALTDSNQPQHF
TRBV7-8	-	-	13	TRBJ1-5	TGTGCCAGCAGCTTAGAGTCTGATCAGCCCCAGCATTTT	CASSLESDQPQHF
TRBV7-2	-	TRBD1	15	TRBJ1-1	TGTGCCAGCAGCCCACCGACAGGGGGGAACACTGAAGCTTTCTTT	CASSPPTGGNTEAFF
TRBV6-2/TRBV6-3	-	-	15	TRBJ1-2	TGTGCCAGCAGTTACCCCGGGGCAACTAACTATGGCTACACCTTC	CASSYPGATNYGYTF
TRBV4-2	-	TRBD1	16	TRBJ1-1	TGTGCCAGCAGCGACCGGGACAGGAATAAACTCGGTGAAGCTTTCTTT	CASSDRDRNKLGEAFF
TRBV5-1	-	-	15	TRBJ1-4	TGCGCCAGCAGCCCGTCGGGACATCATAATGAAAAACTGTTTTTT	CASSPSGHHNEKLFF
TRBV3-1/TRBV3-2	-	TRBD1	15	TRBJ2-7	TGTGCCAGCAGCGCTGGACAGGGTGTATCCTACGAGCAGTACTTC	CASSAGQGVSYEQYF
TRBV19	few	TRBD2	11	TRBJ2-1	TGTGCCAGTAGTAACGCGGGAGGGCGGTTCTTC	CASSNAGGRFF
TRBV14	-	-	12	TRBJ2-7	TGTGCCAGCAGCCCCGCGAACTACGAGCAGTACTTC	CASSPANYEQYF
TRBV6-2/TRBV6-3	-	-	12	TRBJ1-5	TGTGCCAGCAGTTACAGCTATCAGCCCCAGCATTTT	CASSYSYQPQHF
TRBV3-1/TRBV3-2	-	-	11	TRBJ1-1	TGTGCCAGCAGCCATTGGGGGGAAGCTTTCTTT	CASSHWGEAFF
TRBV5-1	-	-	17	TRBJ1-1	TGCGCCAGCAGTTGGGGGCCCCTGACAGGATCGAACACTGAAGCTTTCTTT	CASSWGPLTGSNTEAFF
TRBV28	-	TRBD2	17	TRBJ2-6	TGTGCCAGCAGTCCCCTAGCGGGCAACTCTGGGGCCAACGTCCTGACTTTC	CASSPLAGNSGANVLTF
TRBV7-2	-	-	14	TRBJ1-6	TGTGCCAGCAGCTTAGCGAAGGGGGGGTCACCCCTCCACTTT	CASSLAKGGSPLHF
TRBV7-8	few	-	15	TRBJ2-3	TGTGCCAGCAGCCCACAACGGGGGCCCACAGATACGCAGTATTTT	CASSPQRGPTDTQYF
TRBV27	-	-	14	TRBJ2-5	TGTGCCAGCAGTTTGGTGGGATTCGGAGAGACCCAGTACTTC	CASSLVGFGETQYF
TRBV30	-	TRBD2	14	TRBJ2-1	TGTGCCTGCACAACGGCGGGAGGGTACGTTGAGCAGTTCTTC	CACTTAGGYVEQFF
TRBV19	-	-	12	TRBJ1-2	TGTGCCACCCGGAGGGGGGGCGCTGGCTACACCTTC	CATRRGGAGYTF
TRBV19	-	-	17	TRBJ1-3	TGTGCCAGTAGAACAAACTCAGCCGGGACAATTGGAAACACCATATATTTT	CASRTNSAGTIGNTIYF
TRBV7-2	-	-	16	TRBJ1-6	TGTGCCAGCAGCCAAGGCCGAGGAGGCAGAAATTCACCCCTCCACTTT	CASSQGRGGRNSPLHF
TRBV11-2	-	-	16	TRBJ1-3	TGTGCCAGCAGCTTACTGAGATCGTTCTCTGGAAACACCATATATTTT	CASSLLRSFSGNTIYF
TRBV21-1	-	-	15	TRBJ1-3	TGTGCCAGCAGCAAAGCTGGGACCTCTGGAAACACCATATATTTT	CASSKAGTSGNTIYF
TRBV4-2	-	-	16	TRBJ2-3	TGTGCCAGCAGCCAATCCCAGGGGACGGGGAGGGATACGCAGTATTTT	CASSQSQGTGRDTQYF
TRBV27	-	-	15	TRBJ2-1	TGTGCCAGCAGTTCGGGCCGGGGGCCCCCCAATGAGCAGTTCTTC	CASSSGRGPPNEQFF
TRBV6-5	-	TRBD1	15	TRBJ2-3	TGTGCCAGCAGTAGCCCACAGGGGCCCACAGATACGCAGTATTTT	CASSSPQGPTDTQYF
TRBV27	-	-	13	TRBJ1-5	TGTGCCAGCAGCCGAGGAGGGACGGAGCCCCAGCATTTT	CASSRGGTEPQHF
TRBV14	-	-	15	TRBJ1-2	TGTGCCAGCAGCCAAGAGTTGGGGGCGAACTATGGCTACACCTTC	CASSQELGANYGYTF
TRBV6-5	-	TRBD1	14	TRBJ1-1	TGTGCCAGCAGTACCGACAGGGGAGGGACCGAAGCTTTCTTT	CASSTDRGGTEAFF
TRBV24-1	-	TRBD1	15	TRBJ2-1	TGTGCCACCAGTGATTTGGGACAGGGCTCCAATGAGCAGTTCTTC	CATSDLGQGSNEQFF
TRBV4-1	-	-	16	TRBJ1-5	TGCGCCAGCAGCCAAGAGGAGGGCCGTAGCAATCAGCCCCAGCATTTT	CASSQEEGRSNQPQHF